Shown below are 9 T cell receptor beta chains from a single sample sequenced in a study of regulatory T cells in long-lasting Graves disease. Time point meaning: persistent/refractory GD, antithyroid drugs over 5 years with positive TRAb. The TCR library was made from RNA that had been extracted from PBMCs in TRIzol. Libraries of TCR beta came from iRepertoire HTBI primers plus Arm-PCR of CDR3 regions. TCRdb reanalysed the multiplex PCR reads using MiXCR and keeps one entry per CDR3 protein. The sample carries roughly 490,000 distinct CDR3 sequences, 22% recorded once. Material: peripheral blood mononuclear cells (PBMCs), obtained when the disease was refractory, from a patient treated with antithyroid drugs. Every receptor here comes from a female donor with Graves disease.

This clonotype occurred many times. The genes are TRBV28 and TRBJ1-1, with TRBD1 identical over 8 bases. This CDR3 has 12 residues. Germline V gene lookup returns CDR1 MDHEN and CDR2 SYDVKM. The ends lost 11 bases at V and 1 base at J; junction bases unmatched: 3. The CDR3 sequence is CALRGPNTEAFF. Written as DNA, the CDR3 is TGTGCCCTCAGGGGGCCGAACACTGAAGCTTTCTTT.

Comments on this clonotype: A much bigger clone sits one base away, suggesting this may be a read error. The J gene is TRBJ2-7, the V gene TRBV6-1; TRBD1 aligns across 9 bases. After removal of 5 bases from V and 3 bases from J, the junction contained 2 bases not matched to a gene. This CDR3 is built from 13 residues. CDR1 is MNHNS and CDR2 is SASEGT in the germline V gene. The CDR3: CASSRTGVYEQYF. The CDR3 DNA reads TGTGCCAGCAGTCGGACAGGGGTCTACGAGCAGTACTTC.

Many counts were recorded for this clonotype. V gene TRBV5-6 combines with J gene TRBJ1-1, with a weak D call TRBD1 (5 bases). V lost 4 bases and J 11 bases, leaving 18 bases between the germline ends. CDR3 length: 13 amino acids. Germline loops: CDR1 SGHDT, CDR2 YYEEEE. The CDR3 protein is CASSPQEGRGAFF. The CDR3 region has the DNA TGTGCCAGCAGCCCCCAGGAGGGGCGCGGGGCTTTCTTT.

The table lists this clonotype with a few counts. This chain uses TRBV27 with TRBJ2-3; D is perhaps TRBD2 (5 bases). The germline V gene encodes CDR1 MNHEY and CDR2 SMNVEV (reference sequence). Trimming pared 3 bases from V and 5 bases from J, leaving 9 bases between. This CDR3 has 13 residues. The DNA of the CDR3 is TGTGCCAGCAGTTTCCGTGGAGGAGATACGCAGTATTTT. It encodes CASSFRGGDTQYF.

V gene TRBV28 combines with J gene TRBJ1-5; no reliable D call. Germline V CDR1 and CDR2: MDHEN, SYDVKM. The CDR3 is 12 amino acids. V lost 6 bases to trimming and J lost 4 bases, with 7 bases between them. CDR3 in amino acids: CASRRVNQPQHF. The CDR3 bases are TGTGCCAGCAGGAGGGTGAATCAGCCCCAGCATTTT. The full variable domain, rest sourced from reference TRBV28 and TRBJ1-5, is DVKVTQSSRYLVKRTGEKVFLECVQDMDHENMFWYRQDPGLGLRLIYFSYDVKMKEKGDIPEGYSVSREKKERFSLILESASTNQTSMYLCASRRVNQPQHFGDGTRLSIL.

J is TRBJ1-3 and V is TRBV29-1, with unresolved D. Germline V CDR1 and CDR2: SQVTM, ANQGSEA. V lost 5 bases to trimming and J lost 4 bases, with 6 bases between them. The CDR3 is 11 residues long. CDR3 in DNA: TGCAGCGTTTTAGCAGGAAACACCATATATTTT. This translates into CSVLAGNTIYF.

This clonotype was recorded at least ten times. V usage is TRBV6-5 and J usage is TRBJ2-7; D gene ambiguous. Germline loops: CDR1 MNHEY, CDR2 SVGAGI. V lost 2 bases and J lost 5, with 4 bases in between. The CDR3 contains 11 residues. The CDR3, as DNA: TGTGCCAGCAGTTACGCCCACGAGCAGTACTTC. It is translated as CASSYAHEQYF.

This clonotype showed up just a few times. The chain recombines TRBV7-9 with TRBJ2-7; D is perhaps TRBD1 (6 bases). From germline, CDR1 is SEHNR and CDR2 FQNEAQ (reference sequence). V was pared by 4 bases and J by 7 bases, with 17 bases between. This CDR3 has 14 residues. CDR3 loop: CASSSTQGSWEQYF. In nucleotides, the CDR3 is TGTGCCAGCAGCTCGACACAGGGATCCTGGGAGCAGTACTTC.

This clonotype was detected many times. The chain is built from TRBV11-3 and TRBJ2-5, with 8 bases aligning to TRBD2. The length of the CDR3 is 16 residues. Germline CDR1 and CDR2: SGHNT and YENEEA. The V gene end was trimmed by 3 bases and the J gene end by 1 base; junction bases not matched to a gene: 7. The CDR3 DNA reads TGTGCCAGCAGCTTGGGTCGGCGGGAGGTCCAAGAGACCCAGTACTTC. Its translation: CASSLGRREVQETQYF.